The 26 T cell receptor beta chains presented below share a single source sample, sequenced in a study of spatial heterogeneity in lung cancer. Regarding time point: sample taken at primary tumor resection. No cells were sorted before sequencing. The whole RNA sequenced was extracted from tumor, nontumor lung or frozen PBMC. TCRdb re-called the 5' RACE reads with MiXCR, one entry per CDR3 protein. The repertoire holds about 82,000 distinct CDR3 sequences, roughly 13% seen once, with around 4.3% in the top ten. The sequences come from PBMCs, collected at surgery. Receptors were obtained from a male donor with early-stage non-small cell lung cancer.

Many counts were recorded for this clonotype. The chain is built from TRBV5-1 and TRBJ1-1; a possible D gene is TRBD1 (5 bases). V was shortened by 4 bases and J by 7 bases, with 11 bases between the two germline ends. Germline V gene lookup returns CDR1 SGHRS and CDR2 YFSETQ. This CDR3 is 12 amino acids long. The CDR3 region has the DNA TGCGCCAGCAGCATTAGGGACGGTGAAGCTTTCTTT. Protein: CASSIRDGEAFF.

This clonotype appeared a few times. This chain uses TRBV19 with TRBJ1-4; no clear D. V shed 3 bases and J shed 4 bases, with 9 bases lying between them. The CDR3 covers 14 residues. The germline V gene has CDR1 LNHDA and CDR2 SQIVND (reference sequence). The DNA for the CDR3 is TGTGCCAGTAGTATCCGTTTACATAATGAAAAACTGTTTTTT. This translates into CASSIRLHNEKLFF. Drawing the rest from reference TRBV19 and TRBJ1-4, the complete variable domain is DGGITQSPKYLFRKEGQNVTLSCEQNLNHDAMYWYRQDPGQGLRLIYYSQIVNDFQKGDIAEGYSVSREKKESFPLTVTSAQKNPTAFYLCASSIRLHNEKLFFGSGTQLSVL.

The chain is built from TRBV11-2 and TRBJ2-5; 10 bases map to TRBD2. The CDR3 covers 15 residues. Germline V lookup: CDR1 SGHAT, CDR2 FQNNGV. The V and J ends lost 1 base and 2 bases, in that order; junction bases with no gene match: 1. CDR3 protein: CASSLAAGGQETQYF. DNA of the CDR3: TGTGCCAGCAGCTTAGCAGCGGGGGGGCAAGAGACCCAGTACTTC.

Concerning this clonotype itself: A much larger clone lies one base from this, so it may be a read error. J is TRBJ1-1 and V is TRBV6-2 or TRBV6-3, with D maybe TRBD1 (6 bases). In germline, CDR1 is MNHEY, CDR2 SVGEGT. There are 15 residues in the CDR3. CDR3 protein: CASSRGGHRNTKAFF. The CDR3 bases are TGTGCCAGCAGTAGGGGGGGACACCGGAACACTAAAGCTTTCTTT.

There are a few counts of this clonotype. V and J are TRBV5-6 and TRBJ1-1; TRBD1 matches at 9 bases. The CDR3 contains 16 residues. Germline V gives CDR1 SGHDT, CDR2 YYEEEE. V was clipped by 3 bases and J by 0 bases; unmatched bases: 6. CDR3 coding DNA: TGTGCCAGCAGCTCTCGGACAGGGGACCTGAACACTGAAGCTTTCTTT. As protein: CASSSRTGDLNTEAFF. The complete variable domain, with remaining parts taken from reference TRBV5-6 and TRBJ1-1, reads DAGVTQSPTHLIKTRGQQVTLRCSPKSGHDTVSWYQQALGQGPQFIFQYYEEEERQRGNFPDRFSGHQFPNYSSELNVNALLLGDSALYLCASSSRTGDLNTEAFFGQGTRLTVV.

The chain uses TRBV4-2 and TRBJ2-6; TRBD1 might be the D (6 bases). The CDR3 length is 16 residues. In germline, CDR1 is LGHNA, CDR2 YNFKEQ. V was cut by 3 bases and J by 2 bases, with 11 bases left in between. The CDR3 here is CASSQLQGAGANVLTF. The CDR3 DNA reads as TGTGCCAGCAGCCAGTTACAGGGTGCTGGGGCCAACGTCCTGACTTTC.

The chain employs TRBV12-3 or TRBV12-4 and TRBJ2-7; D remains ambiguous. There are 15 residues in the CDR3. Trimming stripped 0 bases from V and 0 bases from J, with 9 bases between. CDR3 coding DNA: TGTGCCAGCAGTTTAGCGCGCGTCTCCTCCTACGAGCAGTACTTC. The encoded protein is CASSLARVSSYEQYF.

In its sample, this clonotype was seen many times. This chain links TRBV11-2 with TRBJ1-2, with D unresolved. Germline V gene sequence: CDR1 SGHAT, CDR2 FQNNGV. Trimming removed 5 bases at V and 4 bases at J, with 11 bases between. This CDR3 is 13 amino acids long. This CDR3 reads CASSADFRYGYTF. The CDR3 DNA sequence: TGTGCCAGCAGCGCCGACTTTCGCTATGGCTACACCTTC.

This clonotype has more than one count but fewer than ten. The V gene is TRBV25-1, the J gene TRBJ2-7; D unclear. The length of the CDR3 is 12 residues. V was trimmed by 4 bases and J by 0 bases, leaving 4 bases between them. Germline assignment: CDR1 MGHDK and CDR2 SYGVNS. CDR3 protein: CASSVSSYEQYF. CDR3 sequence (DNA): TGTGCCAGCAGTGTTAGCTCCTACGAGCAGTACTTC.

There are a few counts of this clonotype. V is TRBV29-1 and J is TRBJ1-1; TRBD1 is a possible D gene (6 bases). V lost 5 bases to trimming and J lost 4 bases, with 8 bases between them. The CDR3 extends over 11 amino acids. Per germline, CDR1 SQVTM and CDR2 ANQGSEA. This chain's CDR3 is CSVQGRTEAFF. CDR3 nucleotide sequence: TGCAGCGTTCAGGGGCGCACTGAAGCTTTCTTT.

This chain uses TRBV2 with TRBJ2-2; possibly TRBD1 for D (6 bases). CDR1 is SNHLY, CDR2 FYNNEI, per germline. The V end was cut by 7 bases, the J end by 4 bases, with 10 bases between. The CDR3 is 13 residues long. In nucleotides, the CDR3 is TGTGCCAGCACTGGCAGGGGCACCGGGGAGCTGTTTTTT. This sequence encodes CASTGRGTGELFF.

This clonotype showed up just a few times. CDR3 in DNA: TGTGCCAGCAGTGAAGCCCCCCGGGAGGCTTTCTTT. It yields the protein CASSEAPREAFF. This chain links TRBV6-1 with TRBJ1-1; D unclear. CDR1 and CDR2 (germline): MNHNS, SASEGT. The CDR3 loop spans 12 amino acids. Trimming left V 0 bases short and J 11 bases short, with 10 bases between.

CDR3 region: CASRGNGPGSTKNIQYF. CDR3 sequence (DNA): TGTGCCAGCAGGGGTAATGGTCCGGGATCCACCAAAAACATTCAGTACTTC. This chain connects TRBV21-1 to TRBJ2-4; the DNA was not compared with TRBD1, the D call given in the table. TRBV21-1 is designated a pseudogene. The CDR3 runs 17 residues.

This clonotype was counted only a few times. This chain connects TRBV7-9 to TRBJ1-1; D is undetermined. V lost 1 base and J 2 bases, leaving 5 bases between the germline ends. The CDR3 totals 13 residues. CDR1 SEHNR and CDR2 FQNEAQ come from the germline V gene (reference sequence). CDR3: CASSLEFNTEAFF. CDR3 bases: TGTGCCAGCAGCTTAGAATTTAACACTGAAGCTTTCTTT.

This clonotype was observed many times. The chain employs TRBV5-1 and TRBJ1-4; a weak D match, TRBD1 (5 bases). V shed 2 bases and J shed 6 bases, with 14 bases lying between them. This CDR3 is built from 15 residues. From germline, CDR1 is SGHRS and CDR2 YFSETQ. The CDR3 protein is CASSFGRGRDEKLFF. As DNA, the CDR3 is TGCGCCAGCAGCTTCGGTCGGGGGAGGGATGAAAAACTGTTTTTT.

This clonotype was detected a few times. This chain connects TRBV7-9 to TRBJ2-5; D call uncertain. This CDR3 is 15 amino acids long. The V end lost 5 bases, the J end lost 2 bases, and 15 bases lay between the germline ends. CDR1 is SEHNR and CDR2 is FQNEAQ in the germline V gene (reference sequence). CDR3: CASSPSPDGQETQYF. Here the CDR3 DNA reads TGTGCCAGCAGCCCGAGCCCGGACGGTCAAGAGACCCAGTACTTC.

This clonotype was picked up a small number of times. The chain joins TRBV5-5 to TRBJ2-1; D is uncertain. Germline CDR1 reads SGHKS; CDR2 reads YYEKEE (reference sequence). The V gene lost 7 bases and the J gene lost 4 bases, with 15 bases spanning the gap. The CDR3 covers 14 residues. CDR3 nucleotides: TGTGCCAGCTGTGAACAGTCTGCATACAATGAGCAGTTCTTC. Protein: CASCEQSAYNEQFF. Full variable domain (remainder filled in from reference TRBV5-5 and TRBJ2-1): DAGVTQSPTHLIKTRGQQVTLRCSPISGHKSVSWYQQVLGQGPQFIFQYYEKEERGRGNFPDRFSARQFPNYSSELNVNALLLGDSALYLCASCEQSAYNEQFFGPGTRLTVL.

The chain recombines TRBV4-2 with TRBJ2-3, with 13 nucleotides matching TRBD2. Germline V gene data show CDR1 as LGHNA and CDR2 as YNFKEQ. There are 16 residues in the CDR3. V trimming: 4 bases; J trimming: 5 bases; junction bases outside the gene matches: 6. The CDR3 DNA reads as TGTGCCAGCAGCCTATTAGGACTAGCGGGAGAAGATACGCAGTATTTT. Translation gives CASSLLGLAGEDTQYF.

In this sample, this clonotype turned up a few times. The chain is built from TRBV7-3 and TRBJ2-1; 7 bases agree with TRBD1. This CDR3 comprises 13 residues. Looked up from germline, CDR1 is SGHTA and CDR2 is FQGTGA. With V trimmed by 3 bases and J by 9 bases, 5 bases remained unmatched. CDR3 sequence: CASSFGTEGEQFF. CDR3 nucleotides: TGTGCCAGCAGCTTCGGGACAGAGGGTGAGCAGTTCTTC.

There are a few counts of this clonotype. The V and J genes are TRBV28 and TRBJ2-1, with D perhaps TRBD1 or TRBD2 (5 bases each). V was shortened by 4 bases and J by 8 bases, with 12 bases between the two germline ends. The length of the CDR3 is 13 residues. The germline CDR1 and CDR2 sequences are MDHEN and SYDVKM. For the CDR3, the DNA is TGTGCCAGCAGTTCCGTAGGGGACCATGAGCAGTTCTTC. It encodes CASSSVGDHEQFF.

This clonotype was found a few times. The chain has TRBV7-2 and TRBJ2-3, with 8 bases fitting TRBD1. There are 15 residues in the CDR3. V shed 3 bases and J 0 bases; nucleotides not matched to a gene: 2. The germline gives CDR1 SGHTA, CDR2 FQGNSA. CDR3 in DNA: TGTGCCAGCAGCTTGACAGGGGCTAGCACAGATACGCAGTATTTT. It codes for CASSLTGASTDTQYF.

At least ten counts were recorded for this clonotype. The chain uses TRBV7-6 and TRBJ1-6; D not resolved. V lost 0 bases, J lost 1 base, and 10 bases lay in between. This CDR3 is built from 17 residues. CDR1 SGHVS and CDR2 FNYEAQ come from the germline V gene. The CDR3 loop reads CASSLAGGRSYNSPLHF. In nucleotides, the CDR3 is TGTGCCAGCAGCTTAGCGGGCGGCAGGTCCTATAATTCACCCCTCCACTTT.

The CDR3 nucleotides are TGCGCCAGCAGCGCCGGGACTAGCGGCTACGAGCAGTACTTC. It encodes CASSAGTSGYEQYF. This rearrangement joins TRBV4-1 to TRBJ2-7; 11 bases fit TRBD2. Per the germline V gene, CDR1 is MGHRA and CDR2 is YSYEKL. CDR3 length: 14 amino acids. J gave up 3 bases and V 5 bases, and 3 bases lay outside the gene matches.

This sequence joins TRBV5-1 and TRBJ2-7, with D hard to call. The CDR3 is 14 amino acids. The germline V gene encodes CDR1 SGHRS and CDR2 YFSETQ. V dropped 2 bases and J dropped 0 bases, with 9 bases sitting between them. For the CDR3, the DNA is TGCGCCAGCAGCTTATCATCTCTCTCCTACGAGCAGTACTTC. This sequence encodes CASSLSSLSYEQYF. Drawing the rest from reference TRBV5-1 and TRBJ2-7, the complete variable domain is KAGVTQTPRYLIKTRGQQVTLSCSPISGHRSVSWYQQTPGQGLQFLFEYFSETQRNKGNFPGRFSGRQFSNSRSEMNVSTLELGDSALYLCASSLSSLSYEQYFGPGTRLTVT.

The chain has TRBV30 and TRBJ2-7; D is uncertain. The CDR3 totals 11 residues. Germline CDR1 is GTSNPN and CDR2 is SVGIG (reference sequence). V was clipped by 4 bases and J by 2 bases, with 6 bases between them. Here the CDR3 reads CAWKGTYEQYF. The CDR3, as DNA: TGTGCCTGGAAGGGCACCTACGAGCAGTACTTC.

This clonotype has a handful of counts. The gene calls are TRBV19 and TRBJ1-1, with TRBD1 as a possible D gene (5 bases). The CDR3 totals 14 residues. The V gene lost 4 bases and the J gene lost 4 bases, with 13 bases spanning the gap. Germline values: CDR1 LNHDA, CDR2 SQIVND (reference sequence). The DNA for the CDR3 is TGTGCCAGTAGTAAACACCTCGGGGGCACTGAAGCTTTCTTT. It translates to CASSKHLGGTEAFF.